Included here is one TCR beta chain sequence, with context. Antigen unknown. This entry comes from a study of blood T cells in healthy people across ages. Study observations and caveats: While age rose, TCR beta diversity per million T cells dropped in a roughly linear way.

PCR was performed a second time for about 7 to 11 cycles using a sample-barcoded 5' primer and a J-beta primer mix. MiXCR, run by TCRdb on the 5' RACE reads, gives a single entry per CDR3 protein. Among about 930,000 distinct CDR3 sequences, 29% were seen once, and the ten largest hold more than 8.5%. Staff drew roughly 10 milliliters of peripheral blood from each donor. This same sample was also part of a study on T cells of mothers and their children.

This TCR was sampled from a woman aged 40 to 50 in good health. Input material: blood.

CDR3 amino acids: CASSQGRVDTQYF. Here the CDR3 DNA reads TGTGCCAGCAGCCAAGGACGGGTAGATACGCAGTATTTT. The rearrangement uses TRBV4-2 and TRBJ2-3; D not resolved. V dropped 1 base and J dropped 5 bases, with 7 bases sitting between them. Germline V gene sequence: CDR1 LGHNA, CDR2 YNFKEQ. This CDR3 comprises 13 residues.